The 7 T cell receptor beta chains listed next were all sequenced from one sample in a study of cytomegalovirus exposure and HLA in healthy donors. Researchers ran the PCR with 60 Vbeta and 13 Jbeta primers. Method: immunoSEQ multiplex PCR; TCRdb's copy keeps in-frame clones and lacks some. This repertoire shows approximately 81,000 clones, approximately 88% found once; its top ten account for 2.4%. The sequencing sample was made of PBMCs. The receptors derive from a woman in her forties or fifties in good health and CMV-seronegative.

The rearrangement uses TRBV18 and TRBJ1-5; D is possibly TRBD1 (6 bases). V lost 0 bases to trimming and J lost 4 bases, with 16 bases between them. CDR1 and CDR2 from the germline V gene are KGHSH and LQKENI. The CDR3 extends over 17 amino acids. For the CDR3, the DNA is TGTGCCAGCTCACCACCGGGGAGCCAGGGGCGAAATCAGCCCCAGCATTTT. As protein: CASSPPGSQGRNQPQHF.

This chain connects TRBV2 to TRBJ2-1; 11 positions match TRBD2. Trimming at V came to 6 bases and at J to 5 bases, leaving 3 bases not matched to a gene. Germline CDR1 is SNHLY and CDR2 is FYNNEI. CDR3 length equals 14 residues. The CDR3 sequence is CASRTGLADNEQFF. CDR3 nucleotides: TGTGCCAGCAGGACGGGACTAGCGGACAATGAGCAGTTCTTC.

The CDR3 coding sequence is TGTGCCAGCAACAGAGACGGCTTAGAGCAGTACGTC. Translating gives CASNRDGLEQYV. The chain couples TRBV27 to TRBJ2-7; D call uncertain. This CDR3 contains 12 residues. Per germline, CDR1 MNHEY and CDR2 SMNVEV (reference sequence). Trimming shortened V by 7 bases and J by 7 bases, and 14 bases separated the two germline ends.

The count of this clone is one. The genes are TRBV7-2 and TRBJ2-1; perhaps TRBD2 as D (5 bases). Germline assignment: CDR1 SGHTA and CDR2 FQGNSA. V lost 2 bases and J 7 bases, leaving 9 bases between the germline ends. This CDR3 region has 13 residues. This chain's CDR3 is CASSLPRGNEQFF. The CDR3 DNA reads TGTGCCAGCAGCTTACCCCGGGGTAATGAGCAGTTCTTC.

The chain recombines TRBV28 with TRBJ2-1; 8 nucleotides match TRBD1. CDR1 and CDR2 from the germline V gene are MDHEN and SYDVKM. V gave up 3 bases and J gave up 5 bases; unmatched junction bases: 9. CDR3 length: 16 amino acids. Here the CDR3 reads CASSFSDREVNNEQFF. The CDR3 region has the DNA TGTGCCAGCAGTTTCTCGGACAGGGAGGTAAACAATGAGCAGTTCTTC. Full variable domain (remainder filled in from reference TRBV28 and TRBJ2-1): DVKVTQSSRYLVKRTGEKVFLECVQDMDHENMFWYRQDPGLGLRLIYFSYDVKMKEKGDIPEGYSVSREKKERFSLILESASTNQTSMYLCASSFSDREVNNEQFFGPGTRLTVL.

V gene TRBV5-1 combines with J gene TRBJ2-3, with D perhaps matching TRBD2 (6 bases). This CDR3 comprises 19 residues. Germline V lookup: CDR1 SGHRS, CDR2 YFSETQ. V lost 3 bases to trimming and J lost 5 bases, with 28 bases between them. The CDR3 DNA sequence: TGCGCCAGCAGCTCCGGACGGGGGTTTGGGAGGTTGGAAGGAGATACGCAGTATTTT. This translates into CASSSGRGFGRLEGDTQYF. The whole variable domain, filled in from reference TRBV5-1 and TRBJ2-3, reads KAGVTQTPRYLIKTRGQQVTLSCSPISGHRSVSWYQQTPGQGLQFLFEYFSETQRNKGNFPGRFSGRQFSNSRSEMNVSTLELGDSALYLCASSSGRGFGRLEGDTQYFGPGTRLTVL.

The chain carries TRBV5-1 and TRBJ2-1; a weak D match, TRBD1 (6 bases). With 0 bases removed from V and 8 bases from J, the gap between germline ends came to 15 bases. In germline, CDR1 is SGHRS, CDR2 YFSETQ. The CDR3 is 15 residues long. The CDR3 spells CASSLVGTPEDEQFF. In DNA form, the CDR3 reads TGCGCCAGCAGCTTGGTCGGGACACCAGAGGATGAGCAGTTCTTC. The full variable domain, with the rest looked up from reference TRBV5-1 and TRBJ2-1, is KAGVTQTPRYLIKTRGQQVTLSCSPISGHRSVSWYQQTPGQGLQFLFEYFSETQRNKGNFPGRFSGRQFSNSRSEMNVSTLELGDSALYLCASSLVGTPEDEQFFGPGTRLTVL.